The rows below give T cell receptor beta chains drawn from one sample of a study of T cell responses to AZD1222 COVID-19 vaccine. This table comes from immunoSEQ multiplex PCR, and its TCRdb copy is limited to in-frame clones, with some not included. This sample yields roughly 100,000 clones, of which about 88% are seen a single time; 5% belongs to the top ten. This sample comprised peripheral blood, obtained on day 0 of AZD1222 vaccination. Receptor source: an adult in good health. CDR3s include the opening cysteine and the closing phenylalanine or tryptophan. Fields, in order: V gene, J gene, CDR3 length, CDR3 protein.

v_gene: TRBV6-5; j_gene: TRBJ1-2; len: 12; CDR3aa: CASSLERYGYTF
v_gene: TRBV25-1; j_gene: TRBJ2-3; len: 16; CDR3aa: CASSETPRVSTDTQYF
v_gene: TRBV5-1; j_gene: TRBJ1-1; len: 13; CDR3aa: CASSRQRNTEAFF
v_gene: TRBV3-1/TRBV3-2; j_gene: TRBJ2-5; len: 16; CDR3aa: CASSQDGWVHQETQYF
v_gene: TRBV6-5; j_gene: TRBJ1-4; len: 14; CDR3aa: CASSKQGAYEKLFF
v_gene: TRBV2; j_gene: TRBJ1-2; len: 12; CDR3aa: CASSGQDLFGTF
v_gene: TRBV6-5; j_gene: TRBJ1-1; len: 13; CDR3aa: CASRPPGGTEAFF
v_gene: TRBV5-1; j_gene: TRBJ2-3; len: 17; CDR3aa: CASSLGGSGWDTDTQYF
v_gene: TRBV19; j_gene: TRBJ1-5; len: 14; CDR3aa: CASRRTHSNQPQHF
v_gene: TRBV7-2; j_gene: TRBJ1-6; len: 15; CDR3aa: CASSPLGGTNSPLHF
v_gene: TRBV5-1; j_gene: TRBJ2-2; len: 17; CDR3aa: CASSLGQGAANTGELFF
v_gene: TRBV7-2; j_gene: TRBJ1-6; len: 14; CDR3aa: CASSFSGLGSPLHF
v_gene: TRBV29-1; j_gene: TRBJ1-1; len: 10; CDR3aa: CSAKDTEAFF
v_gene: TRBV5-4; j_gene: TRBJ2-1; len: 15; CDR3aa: CASSYTSGVIYEQFF
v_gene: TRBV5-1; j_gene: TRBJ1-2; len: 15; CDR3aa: CASSKQWGESGGYTF
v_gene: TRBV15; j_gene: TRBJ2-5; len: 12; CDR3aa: CATSRGSETQYF
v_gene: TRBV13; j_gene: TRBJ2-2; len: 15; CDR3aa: CASSHGQGITGELFF
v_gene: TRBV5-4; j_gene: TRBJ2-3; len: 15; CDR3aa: CASSGGDQNTDTQYF
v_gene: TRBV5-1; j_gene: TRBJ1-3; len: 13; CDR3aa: CASGENTGNTIYF
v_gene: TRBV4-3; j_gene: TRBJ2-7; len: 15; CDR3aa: CASSQSDRATYEQYF
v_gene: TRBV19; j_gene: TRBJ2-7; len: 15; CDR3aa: CASSIGLADSYEQYF
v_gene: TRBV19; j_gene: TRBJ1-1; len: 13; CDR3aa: CASRPQGGTEAFF
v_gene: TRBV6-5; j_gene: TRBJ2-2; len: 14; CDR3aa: CASSYSVSTGELFF
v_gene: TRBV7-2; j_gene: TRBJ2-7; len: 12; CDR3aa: CASSPGGHEQYF
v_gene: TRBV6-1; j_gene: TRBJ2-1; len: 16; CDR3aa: CASSEGFWGEYNEQFF
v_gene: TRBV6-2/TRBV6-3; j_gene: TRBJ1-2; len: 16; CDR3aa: CASSFPQGAKTYGYTF
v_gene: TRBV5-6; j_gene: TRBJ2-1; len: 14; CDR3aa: CASSVFRGRNEQFF
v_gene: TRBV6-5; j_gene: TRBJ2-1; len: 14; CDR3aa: CASTDGGEGNEQFF
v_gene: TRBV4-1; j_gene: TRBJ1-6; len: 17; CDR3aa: CASSQDRRGSYNSPLHF
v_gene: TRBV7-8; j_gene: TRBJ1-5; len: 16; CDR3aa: CASSLNGLGGGQPQHF
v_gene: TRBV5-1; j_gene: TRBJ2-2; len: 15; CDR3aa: CASSLTSPTYEELFF
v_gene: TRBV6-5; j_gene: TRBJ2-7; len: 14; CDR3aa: CASSTSGSSYEQYF
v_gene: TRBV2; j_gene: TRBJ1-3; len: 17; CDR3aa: CASSSANSGTGGNTIYF
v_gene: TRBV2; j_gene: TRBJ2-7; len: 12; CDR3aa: CASKGQLYEQYF
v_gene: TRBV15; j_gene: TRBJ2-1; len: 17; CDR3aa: CATSSGTYPSSYNEQFF
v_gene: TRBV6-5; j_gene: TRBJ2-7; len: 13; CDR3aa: CASNLRFPYEQYF
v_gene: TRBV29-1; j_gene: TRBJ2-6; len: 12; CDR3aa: CSVGSGANVLTF
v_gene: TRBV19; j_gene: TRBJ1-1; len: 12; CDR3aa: CAGEFPDTEAFF
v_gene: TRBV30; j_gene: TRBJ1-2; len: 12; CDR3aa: CAWSVWGDGYTF
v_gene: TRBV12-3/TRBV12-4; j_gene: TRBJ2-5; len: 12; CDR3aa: CASSKLRGPEYF
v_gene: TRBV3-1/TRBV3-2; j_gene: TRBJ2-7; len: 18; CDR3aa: CASSHGTSGRNGVYEQYF
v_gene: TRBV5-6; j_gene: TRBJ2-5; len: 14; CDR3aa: CASSLAPLQETQYF
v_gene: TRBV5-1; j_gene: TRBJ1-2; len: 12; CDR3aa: CASSLDGKGYTF
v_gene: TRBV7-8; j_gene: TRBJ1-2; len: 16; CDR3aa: CASSSGGTLTNYGYTF
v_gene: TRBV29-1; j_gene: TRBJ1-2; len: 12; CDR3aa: CSAQGGNYGYTF
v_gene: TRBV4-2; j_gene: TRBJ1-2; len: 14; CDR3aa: CASSQDLGGVGYTF
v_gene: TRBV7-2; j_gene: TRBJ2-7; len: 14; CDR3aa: CASTRGAGAYEQYF
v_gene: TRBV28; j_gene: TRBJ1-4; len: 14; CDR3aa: CASSHQGLDEKLFF
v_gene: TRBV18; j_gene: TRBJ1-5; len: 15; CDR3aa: CASSRTDSFNQPQHF
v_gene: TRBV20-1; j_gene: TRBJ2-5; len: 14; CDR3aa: CSASPGQIQETQYF
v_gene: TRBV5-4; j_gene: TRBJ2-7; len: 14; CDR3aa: CASSSGRQSYEQYF
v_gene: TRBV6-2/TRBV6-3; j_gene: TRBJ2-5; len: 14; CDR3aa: CASSRGGAQETQYF
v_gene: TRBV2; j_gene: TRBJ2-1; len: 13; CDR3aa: CASVRQNGNEQFF
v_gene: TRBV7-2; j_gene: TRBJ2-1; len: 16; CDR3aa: CASSPSSGRTNNEQFF
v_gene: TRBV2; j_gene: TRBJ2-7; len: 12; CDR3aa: CASSEMGGEQYF
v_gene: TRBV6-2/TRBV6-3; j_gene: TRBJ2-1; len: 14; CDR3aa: CASSLGTAYNEQFF
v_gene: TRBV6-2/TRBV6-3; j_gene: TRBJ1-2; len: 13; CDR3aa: CASSRQYNYGYTF
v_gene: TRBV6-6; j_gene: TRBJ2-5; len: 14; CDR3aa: CASSYASGSSLENF